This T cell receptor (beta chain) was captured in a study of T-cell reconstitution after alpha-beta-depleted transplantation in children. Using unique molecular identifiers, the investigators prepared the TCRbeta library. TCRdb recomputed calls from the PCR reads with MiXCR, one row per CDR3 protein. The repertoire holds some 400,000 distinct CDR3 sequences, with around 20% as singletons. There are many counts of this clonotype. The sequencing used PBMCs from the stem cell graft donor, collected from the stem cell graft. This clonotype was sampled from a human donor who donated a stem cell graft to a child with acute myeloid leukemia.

CDR3 sequence: CSVDRQRETQYF. CDR3 bases: TGCAGCGTTGATAGGCAACGAGAGACCCAGTACTTC. V gene TRBV29-1 combines with J gene TRBJ2-5; no definite D call. Trimming pared 3 bases from V and 4 bases from J, leaving 9 bases between. The CDR3 is made up of 12 amino acids. The germline V gene encodes CDR1 SQVTM and CDR2 ANQGSEA.